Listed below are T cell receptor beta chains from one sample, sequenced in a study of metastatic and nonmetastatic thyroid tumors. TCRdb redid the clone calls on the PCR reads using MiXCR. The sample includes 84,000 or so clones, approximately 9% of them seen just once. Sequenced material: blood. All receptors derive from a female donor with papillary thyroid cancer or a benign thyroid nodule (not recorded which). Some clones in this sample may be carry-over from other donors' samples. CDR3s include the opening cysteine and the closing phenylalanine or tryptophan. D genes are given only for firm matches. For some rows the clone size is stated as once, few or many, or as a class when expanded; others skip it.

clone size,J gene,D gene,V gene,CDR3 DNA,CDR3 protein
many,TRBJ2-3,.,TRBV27,TGTGCCAGCAGAGTCTCCAGGGCCCCCACCTTGGATACGCAGTATTTT,CASRVSRAPTLDTQYF
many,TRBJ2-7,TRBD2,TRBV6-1,TGTGCCAGCAGAAAGACTAGCGGGTCCTCCTACGAGCAGTACTTC,CASRKTSGSSYEQYF
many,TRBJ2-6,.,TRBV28,TGTGCCAGCAGTCGAGCGACCTCTGGGGCCAACGTCCTGACTTTC,CASSRATSGANVLTF
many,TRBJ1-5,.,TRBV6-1,TGTGCCAGCACGAACAACAATCAGCCCCAGCATTTT,CASTNNNQPQHF
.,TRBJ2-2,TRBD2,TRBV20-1,TGCAGTGCTCCGGGACTAGGGAACACCGGGGAGCTGTTTTTT,CSAPGLGNTGELFF
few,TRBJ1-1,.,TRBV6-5,TGTGCCAGCAGTTACGGTAATGAGGCTTTCTTT,CASSYGNEAFF
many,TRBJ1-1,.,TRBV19,TGTGCCAGTAGTATGGCCTCCGGGGGGTACACTGAAGCTTTCTTT,CASSMASGGYTEAFF
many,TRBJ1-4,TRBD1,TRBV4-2,TGTGCCAGCAGCAACAGGGGCCTCAATGAAAAACTGTTTTTT,CASSNRGLNEKLFF
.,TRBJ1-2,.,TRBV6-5,TGTGCCAGCAGTTACTCTTTTTACAGCAGCTATGGCTACACCTTC,CASSYSFYSSYGYTF
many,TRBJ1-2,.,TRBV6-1,TGTGCCACCATAAGTACCAGCTACACCTTC,CATISTSYTF
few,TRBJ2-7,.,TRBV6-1,TGTGCCAGCCGAGACCAAGAGGTAAACGAGCAGTACTTC,CASRDQEVNEQYF
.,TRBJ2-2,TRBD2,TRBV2,TGTGCCAGCAGTTTCGCACTGATGCTAGCGGGGACCGGGGAGCTGTTTTTT,CASSFALMLAGTGELFF
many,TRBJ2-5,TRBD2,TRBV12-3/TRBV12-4,TGTGCCAGCAGTTCCGGACTAGCGGGGACCCAGTACTTC,CASSSGLAGTQYF
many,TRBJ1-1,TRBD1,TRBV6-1,TGTGCCAGCAGGGCGCAGGGGGTTAACACTGAAGCTTTCTTT,CASRAQGVNTEAFF
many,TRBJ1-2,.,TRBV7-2,TGTGCCAGCAGCCTCCGGATGGGAGACGGCTACACCTTC,CASSLRMGDGYTF
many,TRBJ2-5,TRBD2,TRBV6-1,TGTGCCAGCAAGGCTAGCGGGGAGACCCAGTACTTC,CASKASGETQYF
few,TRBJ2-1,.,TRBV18,TGTGCCAGCTCACCGCAGAGGGTGAGGGGTTACAATGAGCAGTTCTTC,CASSPQRVRGYNEQFF
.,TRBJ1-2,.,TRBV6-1,TGTGCCATCAGTCTCAAACTTGACAGCCTAAACTATGGCTACACCTTC,CAISLKLDSLNYGYTF
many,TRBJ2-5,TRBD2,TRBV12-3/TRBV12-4,TGTGCCAGCAAGGGGACTAGCGGGGGGGGGGAGACCCAGTACTTC,CASKGTSGGGETQYF
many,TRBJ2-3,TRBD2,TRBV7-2,TGTGCCAGCAGCCACGGACTAGCGAGCACAGATACGCAGTATTTT,CASSHGLASTDTQYF
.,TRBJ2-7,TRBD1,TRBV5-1,TGCGCCAGCACAACCTCCCCCGGACAGGGCTACGAGCAGTACTTC,CASTTSPGQGYEQYF
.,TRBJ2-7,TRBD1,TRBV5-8,TGTGCCAGCAGCCATGAACAGGGGATTTCTCCCGAGCAGTACTTC,CASSHEQGISPEQYF
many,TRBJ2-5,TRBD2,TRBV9,TGTGCCAGCAGCCTTCGAGCGGGGGGGCCGGAGACCCAGTACTTC,CASSLRAGGPETQYF
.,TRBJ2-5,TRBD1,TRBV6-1,TGTGCCAGCAGTACGACAGGGGTTGGGGTCCAAGAGACCCAGTACTTC,CASSTTGVGVQETQYF
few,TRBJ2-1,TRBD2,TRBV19,TGTGCCAGTAGTGTTGCGGGGGGCCGTTACAATGAGCAGTTCTTC,CASSVAGGRYNEQFF
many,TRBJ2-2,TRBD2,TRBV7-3,TGTGCCAGCAGCGGAAGCGGGACCCACGGGGAGCTGTTTTTT,CASSGSGTHGELFF
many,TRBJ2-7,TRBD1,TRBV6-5,TGTGCCAGCAGTTACGGACAGGGGATTTACGAGCAGTACTTC,CASSYGQGIYEQYF
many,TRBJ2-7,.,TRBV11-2,TGTGCCAGCAGCCTCACGAGGGTCGAGCAGTACTTC,CASSLTRVEQYF
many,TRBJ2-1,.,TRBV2,TGTGCCAGCAGTGGAAACCCATACTCCAATGAGCAGTTCTTC,CASSGNPYSNEQFF
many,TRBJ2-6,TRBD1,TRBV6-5,TGTGCCAGCATCCGAACTGGGACAGGGGGCGGCTCTGGGGCCAACGTCCTGACTTTC,CASIRTGTGGGSGANVLTF
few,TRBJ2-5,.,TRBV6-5,TGTGCCAGCAGTTACTCGACTGTTACGGGACGGGAGACCCAGTACTTC,CASSYSTVTGRETQYF
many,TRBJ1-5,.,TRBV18,TGTGCCAGCTCACCAGGGGCCGGAGACAATCAGCCCCAGCATTTT,CASSPGAGDNQPQHF
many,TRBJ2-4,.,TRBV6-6,TGTGCCAGCAGTTACTCGAGTCAGGGAACAGGAAACATTCAGTACTTC,CASSYSSQGTGNIQYF
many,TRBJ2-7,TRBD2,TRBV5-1,TGCGCCAGCAGCTTCCAGGGAGGGGACGAGCAGTACTTC,CASSFQGGDEQYF